The count of the clone carrying this TCR beta chain is one. The CDR3 sequence is 12 residues long. Trimming shortened V by 5 bases and J by 4 bases, and 8 bases separated the two germline ends. CDR1 GTSNPN and CDR2 SVGIG come from the germline V gene (reference sequence). Data came from immunoSEQ multiplex PCR; TCRdb stores just in-frame clones and leaves some out. The sample records some 350,000 clones, 75% to 90% being singletons. The data stem from a study of blood T cell repertoires in COVID-19. Sequenced: peripheral blood. This chain joins TRBV30 and TRBJ2-2; a possible D gene is TRBD2 (5 bases). This clonotype was obtained from a woman aged 50 to 65 with COVID-19, enrolled during active disease. CDR3 nucleotide sequence: TGTGCCTGGGGCGGACTCACCGGGGAGCTGTTTTTT. Its protein is CAWGGLTGELFF.